The 22 T cell receptor beta chains listed next were all sequenced from one sample in a study of early T cells in non-severe SARS-CoV-2 infection. Each CDR3 protein gets one entry after TCRdb re-called the 5' RACE reads with MiXCR. This table holds 65,000 to 80,000 distinct CDR3 sequences, approximately 13% found once. The sample consisted of whole blood. These receptors came from an adult who was a healthcare worker with PCR-confirmed SARS-CoV-2 infection or an uninfected control (not recorded which).

This clonotype was observed many times. The chain combines TRBV6-1 with TRBJ1-4, with D perhaps matching TRBD1 (5 bases). Germline assignment: CDR1 MNHNS and CDR2 SASEGT. The CDR3 loop spans 16 amino acids. Between the trimmed V and J ends, which lost 4 bases and 0 bases, there was a span of 12 bases. The CDR3 protein is CASSGSPGTTNEKLFF. DNA for the CDR3: TGTGCCAGCAGTGGATCCCCAGGGACAACTAATGAAAAACTGTTTTTT.

The genes are TRBV6-6 and TRBJ2-1, with TRBD2 identical over 16 bases. Germline CDR1 and CDR2: MNHNY and SVGAGI (reference sequence). The CDR3 length is 19 residues. The ends lost 0 bases at V and 11 bases at J; junction bases unmatched: 13. In DNA form, the CDR3 reads TGTGCCAGCAGTTACTCCGGGACTAGCGGGAGGGCCCTCAAAGTAAAGCAGTTCTTC. This translates into CASSYSGTSGRALKVKQFF.

This clonotype has just a few counts. The chain is built from TRBV4-2 and TRBJ2-5; D is possibly TRBD1 or TRBD2 (7 bases each). The CDR3 has 14 residues. The germline V gene encodes CDR1 LGHNA and CDR2 YNFKEQ. The V end was cut by 4 bases, the J end by 6 bases, with 15 bases between. CDR3 region: CASSPPGGGKTQYF. DNA for the CDR3: TGTGCCAGCAGCCCCCCAGGGGGGGGGAAGACCCAGTACTTC.

This clonotype was counted a few times. The rearrangement uses TRBV28 and TRBJ2-5; 7 nucleotides align to TRBD2. Germline V gene sequence: CDR1 MDHEN, CDR2 SYDVKM. The CDR3 covers 14 residues. Trimming at V came to 6 bases and at J to 4 bases, leaving 8 bases not matched to a gene. CDR3 bases: TGTGCCAGCAGGAGACCGGGAGGAGGAGAGACCCAGTACTTC. This encodes CASRRPGGGETQYF.

The chain recombines TRBV6-5 with TRBJ2-7; 15 nucleotides line up with TRBD2. After removal of 2 bases from V and 7 bases from J, the junction contained 6 bases not matched to a gene. In germline, CDR1 is MNHEY, CDR2 SVGAGI. This CDR3 has 16 amino acids. The CDR3 loop reads CASSYRSGTSGGEQYF. Here the CDR3 DNA reads TGTGCCAGCAGTTACCGTTCCGGGACTAGCGGGGGGGAGCAGTACTTC.

In DNA form, the CDR3 reads TGTGCCAGCGGTGCGGGAGGACGATCAGATACGCAGTATTTT. Translation: CASGAGGRSDTQYF. The chain has TRBV9 and TRBJ2-3, with TRBD2 matching over 8 bases. The CDR3 extends over 14 amino acids. In germline, CDR1 is SGDLS, CDR2 YYNGEE. V dropped 7 bases and J dropped 4; count of bases not matched to a gene: 8.

In its sample, this clonotype was seen a few times. V and J are TRBV19 and TRBJ2-3; D may be TRBD1 or TRBD2 (6 bases each). The V gene lost 6 bases and the J gene lost 3 bases, with 22 bases spanning the gap. The CDR3 loop spans 17 amino acids. Looked up from germline, CDR1 is LNHDA and CDR2 is SQIVND (reference sequence). The chain's CDR3 is CASRTGPGTRTTDTQYF. CDR3 nucleotide sequence: TGTGCCAGTAGGACAGGCCCCGGGACTCGGACGACAGATACGCAGTATTTT.

The chain carries TRBV29-1 and TRBJ2-7, with 9 bases fitting TRBD2. The CDR3 has 13 residues. Trimming at V came to 6 bases and at J to 9 bases, leaving 12 bases not matched to a gene. Germline assignment: CDR1 SQVTM and CDR2 ANQGSEA. CDR3 sequence: CSVEIPGLARQYF. The CDR3 DNA reads TGCAGCGTAGAAATCCCGGGACTAGCCCGGCAGTACTTC.

The chain recombines TRBV5-1 with TRBJ2-3; D uncertain. The germline V gene has CDR1 SGHRS and CDR2 YFSETQ. The CDR3 loop spans 13 amino acids. Trimming removed 0 bases at V and 6 bases at J, with 8 bases between. The CDR3 DNA reads as TGCGCCAGCAGCTTGGCCTCTATGGATACGCAGTATTTT. Amino acids: CASSLASMDTQYF.

There are many counts of this clonotype. The chain recombines TRBV28 with TRBJ2-7, with TRBD1 as a possible D gene (5 bases). This CDR3 is 14 amino acids long. V was pared by 2 bases and J by 5 bases, with 13 bases between. The germline V gene encodes CDR1 MDHEN and CDR2 SYDVKM. CDR3 sequence reads: CASSLLSRAHEQYF. The DNA for the CDR3 is TGTGCCAGCAGTTTACTGAGCAGGGCCCACGAGCAGTACTTC.

This clonotype has a handful of counts. The rearrangement links TRBV5-1 to TRBJ2-1, with 10 bases fitting TRBD2. The germline V gene has CDR1 SGHRS and CDR2 YFSETQ. This CDR3 is 16 amino acids long. V lost 0 bases to trimming and J lost 6 bases; unmatched junction nucleotides: 6. CDR3 amino acids: CASSLARTSGLNEQFF. CDR3 DNA sequence: TGCGCCAGCAGCTTGGCCCGGACTAGCGGACTCAATGAGCAGTTCTTC.

This clonotype was detected a few times. The chain carries TRBV5-4 and TRBJ2-7, with D tentatively TRBD1 (5 bases). The CDR3 sequence is 13 residues long. Per germline, CDR1 SGHNT and CDR2 YYREEE (reference sequence). With 4 bases removed from V and 4 bases from J, the gap between germline ends came to 12 bases. CDR3 coding DNA: TGTGCCAGCAGCGGGGCAGGCCCTTACGAGCAGTACTTC. The encoded protein is CASSGAGPYEQYF.

DNA of the CDR3: TGTGCCACCAGCAGAGAGGACAGAGTTATATGGAACACTGAAGCTTTCTTT. Its translation is CATSREDRVIWNTEAFF. The rearrangement joins TRBV15 to TRBJ1-1; TRBD1 is a possible D gene (6 bases). The CDR3 totals 17 residues. V shed 0 bases and J shed 1 base, with 15 bases lying between them. Germline assignment: CDR1 LNHNV and CDR2 YYDKDF (reference sequence).

This clonotype was seen only a few times. The chain joins TRBV4-1 to TRBJ1-1; 7 nucleotides line up with TRBD1. The CDR3 consists of 17 residues. CDR1 and CDR2 from the germline V gene are MGHRA and YSYEKL. V lost 4 bases and J lost 1; bases outside the gene matches: 12. CDR3 nucleotides: TGCGCCAGCAGCCCAGGCGTAGGGGGCGCGAGGAACACTGAAGCTTTCTTT. The encoded protein is CASSPGVGGARNTEAFF.

The CDR3 nucleotides read TGCAGTGCTGCCAGACCCGAGGAAGATACGCAGTATTTT. It codes for CSAARPEEDTQYF. The chain carries TRBV20-1 and TRBJ2-3; D call uncertain. Trimming removed 5 bases from V and 5 bases from J, with 14 bases in between. This CDR3 is built from 13 residues. CDR1 is DFQATT, CDR2 SNEGSKA, per germline (reference sequence).

V and J are TRBV10-1 and TRBJ2-7; D unresolved. The length of the CDR3 is 11 residues. V was shortened by 8 bases and J by 2 bases, with 7 bases between the two germline ends. The V gene's germline CDR1 is WNHNN and CDR2 SYGVQD (reference sequence). The CDR3 DNA reads TGCGCCAGCTCAAATACCTACGAGCAGTACTTC. Its translation is CASSNTYEQYF.

The rearrangement joins TRBV5-1 to TRBJ2-5, with D unresolved. Trimming removed 0 bases from V and 1 base from J, with 10 bases in between. This CDR3 has 15 residues. In germline, CDR1 is SGHRS, CDR2 YFSETQ. The CDR3 DNA reads as TGCGCCAGCAGCTTGGAACCGAACAGCCAAGAGACCCAGTACTTC. Its protein is CASSLEPNSQETQYF.

This clonotype was observed a few times. This rearrangement joins TRBV27 to TRBJ2-1; perhaps TRBD1 as D (5 bases). Germline V gene lookup returns CDR1 MNHEY and CDR2 SMNVEV (reference sequence). The CDR3 is made up of 14 amino acids. Deletions cut 2 bases from V and 8 bases from J, with 13 bases between. The CDR3 loop reads CASSLIAGNDEQFF. The CDR3, as DNA: TGTGCCAGCAGTTTAATTGCAGGGAACGATGAGCAGTTCTTC.

The V call is TRBV18, the J call TRBJ2-5; D unresolved. This CDR3 comprises 13 residues. Germline V gives CDR1 KGHSH, CDR2 LQKENI. The V gene lost 0 bases and the J gene lost 2 bases, with 4 bases spanning the gap. As DNA, the CDR3 is TGTGCCAGCTCACCACCGGGTCAAGAGACCCAGTACTTC. Protein sequence: CASSPPGQETQYF.

The chain uses TRBV29-1 and TRBJ2-4, with TRBD1 matching over 11 bases. CDR3 length: 14 amino acids. V lost 7 bases and J lost 6; bases outside the gene matches: 8. Germline lookup yields CDR1 SQVTM and CDR2 ANQGSEA. DNA of the CDR3: TGCAGCGCCGGGACAGGGGGGGTGAGAAACATTCAGTACTTC. It encodes CSAGTGGVRNIQYF.

This clonotype has just a few counts. The chain combines TRBV24-1 with TRBJ2-7, with D uncertain. The CDR3 sequence is 11 residues long. Germline V gene data show CDR1 as KGHDR and CDR2 as SFDVKD. V was trimmed by 2 bases and J by 3 bases, leaving 1 base between them. The CDR3 nucleotides read TGTGCCACCAGTGATTACTACGAGCAGTACTTC. This gives the protein CATSDYYEQYF.

The chain joins TRBV12-3 or TRBV12-4 to TRBJ2-5, with TRBD2 matching over 7 bases. There are 15 residues in the CDR3. J gave up 2 bases and V 1 base, and 4 bases lay outside the gene matches. CDR3 in amino acids: CASSLGAGRQETQYF. DNA for the CDR3: TGTGCCAGCAGTTTAGGAGCGGGGAGACAAGAGACCCAGTACTTC.